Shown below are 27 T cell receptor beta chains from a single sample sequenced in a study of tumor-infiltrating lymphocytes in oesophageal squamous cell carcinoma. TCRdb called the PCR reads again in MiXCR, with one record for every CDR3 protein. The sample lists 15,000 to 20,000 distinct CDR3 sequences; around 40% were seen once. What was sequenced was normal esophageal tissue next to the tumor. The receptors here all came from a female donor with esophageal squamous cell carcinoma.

DNA for the CDR3: TGTGCCAGCAGCCGGGGGGTAGCGGGGGGCAACAATGAGCAGTTCTTC. Amino acids: CASSRGVAGGNNEQFF. V and J are TRBV7-6 and TRBJ2-7; TRBD2 agrees at 10 bases. Matching the DNA end better, TRBJ2-1 makes the J call doubtful. This CDR3 contains 16 residues. CDR1 is SGHVS and CDR2 is FNYEAQ in the germline V gene.

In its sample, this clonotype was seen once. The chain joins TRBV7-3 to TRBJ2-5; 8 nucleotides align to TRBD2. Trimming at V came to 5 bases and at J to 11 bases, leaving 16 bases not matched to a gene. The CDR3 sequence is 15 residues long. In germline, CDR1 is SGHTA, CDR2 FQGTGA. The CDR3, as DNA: TGTGCCAGCAGCCCGATAGCGGGACCCTACAATGAGCAGTACTTC. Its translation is CASSPIAGPYNEQYF.

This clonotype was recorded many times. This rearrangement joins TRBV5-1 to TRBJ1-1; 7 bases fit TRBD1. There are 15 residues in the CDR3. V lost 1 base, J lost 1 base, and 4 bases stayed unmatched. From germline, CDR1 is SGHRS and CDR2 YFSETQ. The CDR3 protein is CASSLSGTANTEAFF. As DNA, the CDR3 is TGCGCCAGCAGCTTGAGCGGGACAGCGAACACTGAAGCTTTCTTT.

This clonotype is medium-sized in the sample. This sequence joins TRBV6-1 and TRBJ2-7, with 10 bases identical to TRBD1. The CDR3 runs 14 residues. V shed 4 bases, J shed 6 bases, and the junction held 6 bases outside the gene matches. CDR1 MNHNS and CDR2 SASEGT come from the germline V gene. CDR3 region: CASSGGTGESEQYF. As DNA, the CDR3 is TGTGCCAGCAGTGGCGGGACAGGGGAAAGCGAGCAGTACTTC.

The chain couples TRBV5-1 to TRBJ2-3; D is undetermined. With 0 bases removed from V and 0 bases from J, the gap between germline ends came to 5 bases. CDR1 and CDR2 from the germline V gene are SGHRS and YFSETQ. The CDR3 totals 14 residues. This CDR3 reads CASSLARSTDTQYF. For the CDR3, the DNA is TGCGCCAGCAGCTTGGCGAGGAGCACAGATACGCAGTATTTT.

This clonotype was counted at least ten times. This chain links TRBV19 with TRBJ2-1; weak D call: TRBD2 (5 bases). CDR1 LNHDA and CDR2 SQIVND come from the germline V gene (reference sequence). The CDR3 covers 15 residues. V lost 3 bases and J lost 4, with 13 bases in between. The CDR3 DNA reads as TGTGCCAGTAGTATGGAGGAGGCAGGATACAATGAGCAGTTCTTC. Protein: CASSMEEAGYNEQFF.

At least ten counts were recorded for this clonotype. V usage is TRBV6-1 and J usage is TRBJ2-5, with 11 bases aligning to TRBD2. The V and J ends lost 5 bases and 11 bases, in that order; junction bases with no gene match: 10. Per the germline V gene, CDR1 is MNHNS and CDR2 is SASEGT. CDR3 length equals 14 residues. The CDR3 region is CASSKLAGVSEQYF. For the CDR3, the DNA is TGTGCCAGCAGTAAACTAGCGGGAGTCAGTGAGCAGTACTTC.

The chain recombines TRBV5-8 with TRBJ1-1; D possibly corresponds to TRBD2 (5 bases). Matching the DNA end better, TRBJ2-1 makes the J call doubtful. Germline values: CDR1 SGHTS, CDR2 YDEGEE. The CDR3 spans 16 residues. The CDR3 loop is CASSFPTAGGYNEQFF. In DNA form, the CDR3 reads TGTGCCAGCAGCTTCCCGACCGCTGGCGGGTACAATGAGCAGTTCTTC.

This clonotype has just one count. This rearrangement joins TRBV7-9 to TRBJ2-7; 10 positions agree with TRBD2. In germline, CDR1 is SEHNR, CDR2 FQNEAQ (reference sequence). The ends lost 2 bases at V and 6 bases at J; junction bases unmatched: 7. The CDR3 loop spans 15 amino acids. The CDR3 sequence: CASSLYSSGRTEQYF. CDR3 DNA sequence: TGTGCCAGCAGCTTATATTCTAGCGGGAGAACCGAGCAGTACTTC.

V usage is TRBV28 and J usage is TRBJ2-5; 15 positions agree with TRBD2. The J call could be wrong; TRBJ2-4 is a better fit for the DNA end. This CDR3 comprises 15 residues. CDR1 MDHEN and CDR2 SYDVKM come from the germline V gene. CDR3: CASPPTGLAGGIQYF. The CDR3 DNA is TGTGCCAGCCCACCTACGGGACTAGCGGGAGGCATTCAGTACTTC.

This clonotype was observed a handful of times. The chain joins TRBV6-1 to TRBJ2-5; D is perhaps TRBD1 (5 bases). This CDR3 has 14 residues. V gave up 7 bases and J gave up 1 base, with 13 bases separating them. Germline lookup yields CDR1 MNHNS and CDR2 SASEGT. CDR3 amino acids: CASTRDRVQETQYF. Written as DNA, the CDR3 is TGTGCCAGCACCCGAGACAGAGTCCAAGAGACCCAGTACTTC.

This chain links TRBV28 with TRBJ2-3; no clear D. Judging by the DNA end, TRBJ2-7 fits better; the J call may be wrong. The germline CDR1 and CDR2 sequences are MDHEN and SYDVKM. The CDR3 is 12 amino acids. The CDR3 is CASSRPGYEQYF. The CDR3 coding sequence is TGTGCCAGCAGCCGTCCCGGCTACGAGCAGTACTTC.

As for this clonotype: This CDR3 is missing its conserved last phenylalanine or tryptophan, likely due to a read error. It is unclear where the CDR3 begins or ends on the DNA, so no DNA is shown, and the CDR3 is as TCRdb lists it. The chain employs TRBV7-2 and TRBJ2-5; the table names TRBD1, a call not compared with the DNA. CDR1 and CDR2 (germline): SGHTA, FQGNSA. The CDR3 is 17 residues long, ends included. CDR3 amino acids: CASSPDPGHQETQYFGA.

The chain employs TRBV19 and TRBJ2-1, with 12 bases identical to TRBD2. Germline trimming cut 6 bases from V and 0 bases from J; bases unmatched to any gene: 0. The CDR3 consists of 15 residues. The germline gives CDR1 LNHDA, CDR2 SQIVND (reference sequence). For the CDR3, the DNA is TGTGCCAGTAGGACTAGCGGGAGCTCCTACAATGAGCAGTTCTTC. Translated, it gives CASRTSGSSYNEQFF. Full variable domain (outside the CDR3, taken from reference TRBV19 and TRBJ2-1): DGGITQSPKYLFRKEGQNVTLSCEQNLNHDAMYWYRQDPGQGLRLIYYSQIVNDFQKGDIAEGYSVSREKKESFPLTVTSAQKNPTAFYLCASRTSGSSYNEQFFGPGTRLTVL.

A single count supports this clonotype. The CDR3 nucleotides are TGTGCCAGCAGCTTCGGGACAGACTATGGCTACACCTTC. This translates into CASSFGTDYGYTF. The chain has TRBV7-2 and TRBJ1-2, with 7 bases fitting TRBD1. Per germline, CDR1 SGHTA and CDR2 FQGNSA. This CDR3 contains 13 residues. The V gene end was trimmed by 3 bases and the J gene end by 3 bases; junction bases not matched to a gene: 1.

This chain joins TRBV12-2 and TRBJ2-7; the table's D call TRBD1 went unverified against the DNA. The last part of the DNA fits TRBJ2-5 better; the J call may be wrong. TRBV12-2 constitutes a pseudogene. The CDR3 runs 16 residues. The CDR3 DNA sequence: TGTGCAAGTCGCTTAACGCCCGGGACAGACCAAGAGACCCAGTACTTC. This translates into CASRLTPGTDQETQYF.

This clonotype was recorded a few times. As DNA, the CDR3 is TGTGCCAGCAGCTTGCCCGGGGGGGCATTCGGAGATACGCAGTATTTT. Protein: CASSLPGGAFGDTQYF. The rearrangement uses TRBV7-8 and TRBJ2-3; 8 bases fit TRBD2. CDR3 length: 16 residues. Per the germline V gene, CDR1 is SGHVS and CDR2 is FQNEAQ. V lost 3 bases, J lost 5 bases, and 10 bases stayed unmatched.

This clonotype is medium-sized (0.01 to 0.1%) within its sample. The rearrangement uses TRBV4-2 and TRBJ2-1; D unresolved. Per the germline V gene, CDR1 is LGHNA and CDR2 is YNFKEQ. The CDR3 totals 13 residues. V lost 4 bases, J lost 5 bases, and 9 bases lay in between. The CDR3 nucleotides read TGTGCCAGCAGCCCCGGGTCCAACAATGAGCAGTTCTTC. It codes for CASSPGSNNEQFF.

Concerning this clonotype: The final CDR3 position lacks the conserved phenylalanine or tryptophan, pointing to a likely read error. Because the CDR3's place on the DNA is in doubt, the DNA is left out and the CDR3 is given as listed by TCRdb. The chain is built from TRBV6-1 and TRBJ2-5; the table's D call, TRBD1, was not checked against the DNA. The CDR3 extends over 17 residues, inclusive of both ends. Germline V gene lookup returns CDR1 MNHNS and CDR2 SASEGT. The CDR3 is CASSEWLQGASPLHFGN.

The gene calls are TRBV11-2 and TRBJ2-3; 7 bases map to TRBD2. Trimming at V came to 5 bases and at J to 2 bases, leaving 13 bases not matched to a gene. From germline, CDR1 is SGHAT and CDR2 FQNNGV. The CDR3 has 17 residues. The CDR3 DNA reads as TGTGCCAGCAGCCCGACCCGGAAGCGGGATACCACAGATACGCAGTATTTT. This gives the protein CASSPTRKRDTTDTQYF.

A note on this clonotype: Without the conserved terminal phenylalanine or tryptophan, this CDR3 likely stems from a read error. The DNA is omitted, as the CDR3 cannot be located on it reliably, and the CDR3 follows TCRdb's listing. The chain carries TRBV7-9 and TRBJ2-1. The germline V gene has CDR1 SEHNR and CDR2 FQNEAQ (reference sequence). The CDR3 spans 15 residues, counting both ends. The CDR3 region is CASSPSGRDEQFFGS.

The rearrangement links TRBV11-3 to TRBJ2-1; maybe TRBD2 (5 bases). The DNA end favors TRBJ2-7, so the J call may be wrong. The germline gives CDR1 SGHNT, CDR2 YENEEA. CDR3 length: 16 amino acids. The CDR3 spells CASSLGKTGIVDTQYF. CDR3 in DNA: TGTGCCAGCAGCCTGGGCAAAACCGGGATTGTTGATACGCAGTACTTC.

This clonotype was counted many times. CDR3 sequence reads: CASSLRDRGPGLAGVEQYF. Written as DNA, the CDR3 is TGTGCCAGCAGTTTAAGAGACAGGGGGCCGGGACTAGCGGGAGTCGAGCAGTACTTC. The rearrangement joins TRBV27 to TRBJ2-7, with 14 bases matching TRBD2. V shed 2 bases, J shed 6 bases, and the junction held 15 bases outside the gene matches. This CDR3 is built from 19 residues. Germline V CDR1 and CDR2: MNHEY, SMNVEV (reference sequence).

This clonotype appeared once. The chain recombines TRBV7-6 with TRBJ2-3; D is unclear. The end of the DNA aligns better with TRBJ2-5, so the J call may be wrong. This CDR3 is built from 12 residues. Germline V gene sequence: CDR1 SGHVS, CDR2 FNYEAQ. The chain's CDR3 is CASSPIGETQYF. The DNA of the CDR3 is TGTGCCAGCAGCCCAATAGGGGAGACCCAGTACTTC.

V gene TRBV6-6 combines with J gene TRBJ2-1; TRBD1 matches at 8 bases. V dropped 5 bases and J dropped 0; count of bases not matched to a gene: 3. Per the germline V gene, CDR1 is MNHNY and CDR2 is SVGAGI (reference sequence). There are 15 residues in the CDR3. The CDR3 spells CASSLRGLSYNEQFF. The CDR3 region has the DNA TGTGCCAGCAGTCTCAGGGGGCTCTCCTACAATGAGCAGTTCTTC.

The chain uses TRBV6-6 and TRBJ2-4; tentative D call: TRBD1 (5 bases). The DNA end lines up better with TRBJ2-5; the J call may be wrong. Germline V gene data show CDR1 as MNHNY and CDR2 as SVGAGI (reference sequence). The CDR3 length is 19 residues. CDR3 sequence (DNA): TGTGCCAGCAGTCACGCGACCCGAGTATGGGGCGGCACATGGGAGACCCAGTACTTC. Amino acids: CASSHATRVWGGTWETQYF.

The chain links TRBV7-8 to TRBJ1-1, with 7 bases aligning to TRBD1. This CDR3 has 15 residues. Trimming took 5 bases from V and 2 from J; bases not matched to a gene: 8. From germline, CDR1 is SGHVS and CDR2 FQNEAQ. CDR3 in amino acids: CASSATTGINTEAFF. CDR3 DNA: TGTGCCAGCAGCGCCACGACAGGGATTAACACTGAAGCTTTCTTT.